These 27 T cell receptor beta chains were sequenced from one sample in a study of cytomegalovirus exposure and HLA in healthy donors (dated by TCRdb to 2015 to 2018). Library method: the immunoSEQ multiplex PCR assay. For the multiplex PCR, a mixture combining 60 forward primers for TCR Vbeta segments and 13 reverse primers for TCR Jbeta segments was used. TCRdb holds this immuneACCESS table with in-frame rearrangements only. Some clones are missing; in checked studies, unresolved V genes explain under half, and the rest has no known cause. The sample table holds 130,000 to 150,000 clones, of which approximately 78% were seen once. The ten largest clones represent 2.5% to 3.5% of the sample. Material: PBMCs. Source of these receptors: a man in his forties in good health and CMV-seropositive.

The chain has TRBV20-1 and TRBJ2-3, with a tentative D call TRBD1 (6 bases). This CDR3 comprises 11 residues. Germline V lookup: CDR1 DFQATT, CDR2 SNEGSKA (reference sequence). The CDR3: CSAEGVDTQYF. The CDR3 bases are TGCAGCGCAGAGGGGGTAGATACGCAGTATTTT.

The V and J genes are TRBV7-2 and TRBJ2-7, with 10 nucleotides matching TRBD2. V shed 4 bases and J 3 bases; nucleotides not matched to a gene: 9. This CDR3 has 16 residues. Germline V lookup: CDR1 SGHTA, CDR2 FQGNSA. The CDR3 here is CASSYSWTSGNYEQYF. The CDR3 region has the DNA TGTGCCAGCAGCTACTCATGGACTAGCGGAAACTACGAGCAGTACTTC.

V usage is TRBV28 and J usage is TRBJ1-1, with 7 bases fitting TRBD1. Germline lookup yields CDR1 MDHEN and CDR2 SYDVKM. There are 12 residues in the CDR3. V gave up 4 bases and J gave up 11 bases; unmatched junction bases: 7. The CDR3 here is CASSSRGLEAFF. Here the CDR3 DNA reads TGTGCCAGCAGTTCTAGGGGGCTGGAGGCTTTCTTT.

By sample fraction, this clone is medium-sized (0.01 to 0.1%). The rearrangement links TRBV7-3 to TRBJ2-1; D gene unclear. V was pared by 5 bases and J by 3 bases, with 11 bases between. CDR1 and CDR2 from the germline V gene are SGHTA and FQGTGA. CDR3 length equals 14 residues. The CDR3 DNA follows: TGTGCCAGCAGCCCAACTCCGTTCTACAATGAGCAGTTCTTC. Protein sequence: CASSPTPFYNEQFF.

V and J are TRBV5-6 and TRBJ1-4, with a weak D call TRBD1 (5 bases). Germline assignment: CDR1 SGHDT and CDR2 YYEEEE. The length of the CDR3 is 15 residues. With 0 bases removed from V and 4 bases from J, the gap between germline ends came to 10 bases. CDR3 in DNA: TGTGCCAGCAGCTTGGGACAGCCGGGTAATGAAAAACTGTTTTTT. This codes for CASSLGQPGNEKLFF. Together with reference TRBV5-6 and TRBJ1-4, the CDR3 gives the full variable domain: DAGVTQSPTHLIKTRGQQVTLRCSPKSGHDTVSWYQQALGQGPQFIFQYYEEEERQRGNFPDRFSGHQFPNYSSELNVNALLLGDSALYLCASSLGQPGNEKLFFGSGTQLSVL.

This chain links TRBV6-5 with TRBJ2-2; D remains ambiguous. The CDR3 sequence is 11 residues long. Trimming removed 9 bases at V and 6 bases at J, with 8 bases between. From germline, CDR1 is MNHEY and CDR2 SVGAGI. CDR3 sequence reads: CASLAAGELFF. CDR3 sequence (DNA): TGTGCCAGTTTAGCTGCCGGGGAGCTGTTTTTT.

This clone was seen a single time. The J gene is TRBJ2-5, the V gene TRBV6-5, with TRBD1 as a possible D gene (5 bases). V gave up 2 bases and J gave up 1 base, with 11 bases separating them. The germline V gene has CDR1 MNHEY and CDR2 SVGAGI. This CDR3 has 15 amino acids. CDR3 DNA sequence: TGTGCCAGCAGTTACGGTGACAGCACCCAAGAGACCCAGTACTTC. The encoded protein is CASSYGDSTQETQYF.

The chain combines TRBV5-1 with TRBJ2-2, with D possibly TRBD1 on 5 matching bases. The V end lost 7 bases, the J end lost 6 bases, and 7 bases lay between the germline ends. The CDR3 consists of 11 residues. Germline assignment: CDR1 SGHRS and CDR2 YFSETQ. CDR3 coding DNA: TGCGCCAGCCAGGGCGCCGGGGAGCTGTTTTTT. This gives the protein CASQGAGELFF. Drawing the rest from reference TRBV5-1 and TRBJ2-2, the complete variable domain is KAGVTQTPRYLIKTRGQQVTLSCSPISGHRSVSWYQQTPGQGLQFLFEYFSETQRNKGNFPGRFSGRQFSNSRSEMNVSTLELGDSALYLCASQGAGELFFGEGSRLTVL.

A few counts support this clone. The chain joins TRBV28 to TRBJ2-5; 8 positions match TRBD1. The CDR3 totals 13 residues. CDR1 and CDR2 from the germline V gene are MDHEN and SYDVKM. V lost 6 bases and J lost 2; bases outside the gene matches: 2. DNA of the CDR3: TGTGCCAGCAGCCGGGACAGGCAAGAGACCCAGTACTTC. Protein sequence: CASSRDRQETQYF.

The chain employs TRBV7-8 and TRBJ2-1, with D possibly matching TRBD2 (6 bases). The V end was cut by 5 bases, the J end by 7 bases, with 18 bases between. Germline lookup yields CDR1 SGHVS and CDR2 FQNEAQ. This CDR3 has 15 residues. CDR3: CASSHQRVGGNEQFF. The CDR3, as DNA: TGTGCCAGCAGCCATCAGCGGGTTGGGGGGAATGAGCAGTTCTTC.

The V and J genes are TRBV13 and TRBJ2-2; 7 positions match TRBD1. Germline CDR1 and CDR2: PRHDT and FYEKMQ (reference sequence). V was pared by 6 bases and J by 0 bases, with 10 bases of the junction left unmatched. This CDR3 contains 17 residues. CDR3 bases: TGTGCCAGCAGATTCCGCCGGGACAGCTCGAACACCGGGGAGCTGTTTTTT. Translation gives CASRFRRDSSNTGELFF.

Turning to this clone: Different DNA sequences within this sample yield the same CDR3. The genes are TRBV6-6 and TRBJ1-5; D possibly corresponds to TRBD1 (5 bases). Deletions cut 2 bases from V and 0 bases from J, with 5 bases between. This CDR3 spans 14 amino acids. The germline V gene has CDR1 MNHNY and CDR2 SVGAGI (reference sequence). The CDR3 here is CASSYTGSNQPQHF. In nucleotides, the CDR3 is TGTGCCAGCAGTTACACAGGTAGCAATCAGCCCCAGCATTTT.

The chain is built from TRBV6-1 and TRBJ2-5; TRBD1 matches at 7 bases. The DNA end favors TRBJ2-7, so the J call may be wrong. The length of the CDR3 is 14 residues. In germline, CDR1 is MNHNS, CDR2 SASEGT. The DNA for the CDR3 is TGTGCCAGCAGTGCCGGGACAGAAACCTACGAGCAGTACTTC. It specifies CASSAGTETYEQYF.

V is TRBV6-5 and J is TRBJ2-1; TRBD2 matches 8 bases. The germline CDR1 and CDR2 sequences are MNHEY and SVGAGI. The CDR3 is 16 amino acids. V trimming: 0 bases; J trimming: 6 bases; junction bases outside the gene matches: 7. CDR3 nucleotide sequence: TGTGCCAGCAGTTACTCGAAGGGACTAGTGGGCAATGAGCAGTTCTTC. This codes for CASSYSKGLVGNEQFF.

This clone was detected a few times. The rearrangement uses TRBV6-1 and TRBJ2-3; TRBD1 matches at 8 bases. Germline V gives CDR1 MNHNS, CDR2 SASEGT. The V and J ends lost 6 bases and 0 bases, in that order; junction bases with no gene match: 5. The CDR3 is made up of 15 amino acids. The CDR3 DNA follows: TGTGCCAGCAGAGACAGGGGTATTAGCACAGATACGCAGTATTTT. This gives the protein CASRDRGISTDTQYF.

This clone was counted a single time. V is TRBV6-6 and J is TRBJ1-1, with TRBD1 identical over 8 bases. Germline values: CDR1 MNHNY, CDR2 SVGAGI (reference sequence). This CDR3 has 14 residues. J gave up 6 bases and V 2 bases, and 5 bases lay outside the gene matches. This CDR3 is CASSYDRGGSEAFF. The CDR3 nucleotides read TGTGCCAGCAGTTACGACAGGGGCGGATCTGAAGCTTTCTTT.

The chain joins TRBV4-2 to TRBJ1-2, with 9 bases identical to TRBD1. Per the germline V gene, CDR1 is LGHNA and CDR2 is YNFKEQ. V dropped 0 bases and J dropped 5; count of bases not matched to a gene: 7. The CDR3 covers 16 residues. DNA for the CDR3: TGTGCCAGCAGCCAAGATCGGGGACAGGGAGATTATGGCTACACCTTC. It translates to CASSQDRGQGDYGYTF.

The chain links TRBV19 to TRBJ1-3, with D possibly matching TRBD1 (6 bases). The length of the CDR3 is 18 residues. Germline CDR1 LNHDA, CDR2 SQIVND (reference sequence). Between the trimmed V and J ends, which lost 2 bases and 0 bases, there was a span of 17 bases. The CDR3 reads CASSISLRGTYSGNTIYF. CDR3 nucleotides: TGTGCCAGTAGTATATCGTTGAGGGGGACATACTCTGGAAACACCATATATTTT.

The chain carries TRBV25-1 and TRBJ1-2; D gene ambiguous. Deletions cut 6 bases from V and 3 bases from J, with 11 bases between. The germline V gene has CDR1 MGHDK and CDR2 SYGVNS. The CDR3 runs to 13 residues. The CDR3, as DNA: TGTGCCAGCAGCCCGCCCGGGTACTATGGCTACACCTTC. Protein sequence: CASSPPGYYGYTF.

The rearrangement joins TRBV6-1 to TRBJ1-5; D is unresolved. Trimming removed 11 bases at V and 0 bases at J, with 11 bases between. Germline CDR1 and CDR2: MNHNS and SASEGT. CDR3 length equals 13 residues. The CDR3 loop is CAPPRVSNQPQHF. The CDR3, as DNA: TGTGCCCCCCCGAGGGTTAGCAATCAGCCCCAGCATTTT.

This chain links TRBV28 with TRBJ1-5; 7 bases match TRBD1. Losses at the gene ends were 2 bases for V and 7 bases for J; bases not matched to a gene: 14. Looked up from germline, CDR1 is MDHEN and CDR2 is SYDVKM. The CDR3 is 17 residues long. The CDR3 nucleotides read TGTGCCAGCAGTTTACGGGTAGTTTGGAGGGGGCTCCAGCCCCAGCATTTT. This translates into CASSLRVVWRGLQPQHF.

The rearrangement links TRBV19 to TRBJ2-7; D possibly corresponds to TRBD2 (5 bases). The CDR3 contains 15 residues. Germline loops: CDR1 LNHDA, CDR2 SQIVND (reference sequence). Trimming shortened V by 4 bases and J by 2 bases, and 15 bases separated the two germline ends. CDR3 sequence reads: CASSRRSGHPYEQYF. The CDR3 bases are TGTGCCAGTAGTAGGAGGAGCGGTCACCCCTACGAGCAGTACTTC.

This chain connects TRBV10-3 to TRBJ2-7; 8 bases are a match to TRBD1. This CDR3 is 13 amino acids long. Trimming took 6 bases from V and 0 from J; bases not matched to a gene: 1. Germline V gene data show CDR1 as ENHRY and CDR2 as SYGVKD. CDR3 nucleotides: TGTGCCATCAGGACAGGGGACTCCTACGAGCAGTACTTC. Translated: CAIRTGDSYEQYF.

This clone has just one count. The chain combines TRBV19 with TRBJ2-1; a weak D match, TRBD2 (5 bases). Between the trimmed V and J ends, which lost 6 bases and 10 bases, there was a span of 16 bases. Germline CDR1 LNHDA, CDR2 SQIVND (reference sequence). The CDR3 contains 13 residues. This CDR3 reads CASSRSEGWEQFF. The CDR3 coding sequence is TGTGCCAGTAGCCGGTCAGAGGGATGGGAGCAGTTCTTC.

The chain has TRBV2 and TRBJ2-7; 7 nucleotides align to TRBD1. The CDR3 has 14 amino acids. From germline, CDR1 is SNHLY and CDR2 FYNNEI. V lost 7 bases and J lost 0; bases outside the gene matches: 6. The CDR3 sequence: CASTRRDSSYEQYF. The CDR3 bases are TGTGCCAGCACCCGCAGGGACAGCTCCTACGAGCAGTACTTC.

About this clone itself: This sample includes further DNA sequences coding for the same CDR3. The chain combines TRBV5-5 with TRBJ2-7; D possibly corresponds to TRBD1 (6 bases). The V end lost 0 bases, the J end lost 3 bases, and 10 bases lay between the germline ends. The V gene's germline CDR1 is SGHKS and CDR2 YYEKEE (reference sequence). CDR3 length: 14 amino acids. This CDR3 reads CASSLAGGSYEQYF. As DNA, the CDR3 is TGTGCCAGCAGCTTGGCTGGGGGCAGCTACGAGCAGTACTTC.

This clone was observed once. The rearrangement links TRBV30 to TRBJ2-3; 8 bases are a match to TRBD2. J gave up 6 bases and V 2 bases, and 13 bases lay outside the gene matches. This CDR3 region has 16 residues. Germline CDR1 reads GTSNPN; CDR2 reads SVGIG (reference sequence). The CDR3 here is CAWSPRRAGVGDTQYF. CDR3 nucleotide sequence: TGTGCCTGGAGTCCCCGGCGAGCGGGAGTGGGCGATACGCAGTATTTT.